This entry lists 20 T cell receptor beta chains sequenced from one sample in a study of blood T cell repertoires in COVID-19. Sequenced by immunoSEQ multiplex PCR; TCRdb stores in-frame clones only, minus some. The table shows under 150,000 clones, with more than 75% occurring only once. Material: peripheral blood. These receptors originate from a woman aged 35 to 49 with acute or convalescent COVID-19.

The chain uses TRBV6-2 or TRBV6-3 and TRBJ1-1; no clear D. The CDR3 is 14 amino acids. Trimming cost V 2 bases and J 4 bases, with 11 bases left between them. From germline, CDR1 is MNHEY and CDR2 SVGEGT. CDR3 DNA: TGTGCCAGCAGTTACGATTGGGGAGGCACTGAAGCTTTCTTT. Its translation: CASSYDWGGTEAFF.

The chain combines TRBV10-3 with TRBJ1-5, with a possible D match to TRBD1 (5 bases). The V gene lost 2 bases and the J gene lost 3 bases, with 11 bases spanning the gap. Germline lookup yields CDR1 ENHRY and CDR2 SYGVKD. The CDR3 sequence is 15 residues long. The CDR3 loop reads CAISEVGPNNQPQHF. Here the CDR3 DNA reads TGTGCCATCAGTGAGGTGGGGCCGAACAATCAGCCCCAGCATTTT.

This chain connects TRBV19 to TRBJ1-3; D perhaps matches TRBD1 (6 bases). Germline V gene data show CDR1 as LNHDA and CDR2 as SQIVND (reference sequence). V lost 4 bases, J lost 3 bases, and 16 bases lay in between. This CDR3 has 16 residues. CDR3 DNA: TGTGCCAGTAGTAAAGCCAGGACAGAGCTTGGAAACACCATATATTTT. Translating it yields CASSKARTELGNTIYF.

In this sample, this clone turned up a few times. This chain uses TRBV11-2 with TRBJ1-1, with D tentatively TRBD1 (5 bases). Germline V gives CDR1 SGHAT, CDR2 FQNNGV. The ends were cut back, 1 base at V and 10 bases at J, with 10 bases in the middle. The CDR3 spans 12 residues. CDR3 region: CASSLVGGGAFF. The CDR3 DNA is TGTGCCAGCAGCTTAGTGGGGGGGGGAGCTTTCTTT. Supplemented by reference TRBV11-2 and TRBJ1-1, the full variable domain reads EAGVAQSPRYKIIEKRQSVAFWCNPISGHATLYWYQQILGQGPKLLIQFQNNGVVDDSQLPKDRFSAERLKGVDSTLKIQPAKLEDSAVYLCASSLVGGGAFFGQGTRLTVV.

The chain is built from TRBV18 and TRBJ1-4; the match to TRBD1 covers 9 bases. The germline CDR1 and CDR2 sequences are KGHSH and LQKENI. The CDR3 has 15 amino acids. V lost 0 bases and J lost 10; bases outside the gene matches: 6. This chain's CDR3 is CASSPPGTGFGKLFF. CDR3 in DNA: TGTGCCAGCTCACCACCCGGGACAGGGTTTGGAAAACTGTTTTTT.

This clone was found once. The J gene is TRBJ1-4, the V gene TRBV19; 8 bases agree with TRBD1. J gave up 0 bases and V 4 bases, and 1 base lay outside the gene matches. The CDR3 runs 15 residues. Germline lookup yields CDR1 LNHDA and CDR2 SQIVND (reference sequence). CDR3 protein: CASSTGGTTNEKLFF. The CDR3 DNA follows: TGTGCCAGTAGTACAGGGGGCACAACTAATGAAAAACTGTTTTTT.

The CDR3 sequence: CASSPLREPYGYTF. The CDR3 DNA follows: TGTGCCAGCTCACCACTACGGGAACCCTATGGCTACACCTTC. This chain links TRBV18 with TRBJ1-2, with D unresolved. This CDR3 has 14 residues. In germline, CDR1 is KGHSH, CDR2 LQKENI. The ends were cut back, 1 base at V and 4 bases at J, with 10 bases in the middle.

The chain couples TRBV7-9 to TRBJ2-6; D is possibly TRBD1 (6 bases). The length of the CDR3 is 14 residues. Per the germline V gene, CDR1 is SEHNR and CDR2 is FQNEAQ (reference sequence). V lost 4 bases, J lost 3 bases, and 7 bases lay in between. The CDR3 is CASSWTVGANVLTF. CDR3 in DNA: TGTGCCAGCAGCTGGACAGTTGGGGCCAACGTCCTGACTTTC.

CDR3: CASSSSREEGEKLFF. CDR3 coding DNA: TGTGCCAGCAGTTCCTCCCGGGAAGAGGGTGAAAAACTGTTTTTT. The gene calls are TRBV28 and TRBJ1-4; the D is unclear. The CDR3 has 15 residues. Germline V gene sequence: CDR1 MDHEN, CDR2 SYDVKM. The V end was cut by 4 bases, the J end by 7 bases, with 16 bases between.

With regard to this clone: This sample also contains other DNA sequences that code for the same CDR3. This sequence joins TRBV18 and TRBJ2-2; D call uncertain. Germline V lookup: CDR1 KGHSH, CDR2 LQKENI. Trimming removed 0 bases at V and 2 bases at J, with 7 bases between. CDR3 length: 15 residues. Here the CDR3 reads CASSPPTRNTGELFF. In DNA form, the CDR3 reads TGTGCCAGCTCACCACCAACTCGTAACACCGGGGAGCTGTTTTTT.

This sequence joins TRBV7-2 and TRBJ1-2, with 9 bases aligning to TRBD1. This CDR3 comprises 16 residues. In germline, CDR1 is SGHTA, CDR2 FQGNSA. V gave up 3 bases and J gave up 6 bases; unmatched junction bases: 11. CDR3 in DNA: TGTGCCAGCAGCTTTCTCGCCACCGGGACAGGGCATGGCTACACCTTC. Translation: CASSFLATGTGHGYTF.

This clone was picked up one time. J is TRBJ2-1 and V is TRBV7-2; tentatively, D is TRBD2 (5 bases). The germline V and J ends were trimmed by 1 base and 12 bases, with 19 bases remaining between them. Looked up from germline, CDR1 is SGHTA and CDR2 is FQGNSA. The CDR3 extends over 15 amino acids. The CDR3 loop is CASSLGGASPRRQFF. CDR3 coding DNA: TGTGCCAGCAGCTTAGGGGGAGCTTCTCCAAGGCGGCAGTTCTTC. Together with reference TRBV7-2 and TRBJ2-1, the CDR3 gives the full variable domain: GAGVSQSPSNKVTEKGKDVELRCDPISGHTALYWYRQSLGQGLEFLIYFQGNSAPDKSGLPSDRFSAERTGGSVSTLTIQRTQQEDSAVYLCASSLGGASPRRQFFGPGTRLTVL.

The chain combines TRBV28 with TRBJ1-2; 7 bases are a match to TRBD1. The V and J ends lost 6 bases and 4 bases, in that order; junction bases with no gene match: 8. Looked up from germline, CDR1 is MDHEN and CDR2 is SYDVKM. The CDR3 spans 14 residues. CDR3 DNA: TGTGCCAGCAGGGACGGGACAGAGGCCTATGGCTACACCTTC. Protein: CASRDGTEAYGYTF.

The CDR3 DNA follows: TGTGCCAGCAGTGGACAGGGGGTCAATCAGCCCCAGCATTTT. This codes for CASSGQGVNQPQHF. The chain uses TRBV27 and TRBJ1-5; 10 nucleotides match TRBD1. The CDR3 runs to 14 residues. V was clipped by 5 bases and J by 3 bases; unmatched bases: 1. Germline assignment: CDR1 MNHEY and CDR2 SMNVEV (reference sequence).

The chain couples TRBV7-9 to TRBJ2-1; 9 bases line up with TRBD2. The CDR3 consists of 15 residues. CDR1 is SEHNR and CDR2 is FQNEAQ in the germline V gene (reference sequence). The V segment lost 3 bases and the J segment 9 bases; nucleotides outside the gene matches: 9. The CDR3 spells CASSFSGRVPGEQFF. In nucleotides, the CDR3 is TGTGCCAGCAGCTTTAGCGGGAGAGTCCCCGGTGAGCAGTTCTTC.

This chain links TRBV21-1 with TRBJ2-7; whether TRBD2, the table's D call, matches the DNA was not checked. TRBV21-1 is tagged as a pseudogene. CDR3 length: 15 residues. CDR3 loop: CASTPAGRALGEQYF. As DNA, the CDR3 is TGTGCCAGCACCCCCGCGGGGAGGGCCCTGGGCGAGCAGTACTTC.

The CDR3 nucleotides are TGCGCCAGCAGCCAAAGGACTAGCGGGACCTATAGGACCGGGGAGCTGTTTTTT. This codes for CASSQRTSGTYRTGELFF. The V call is TRBV4-1, the J call TRBJ2-2; TRBD2 matches 12 bases. J lost 5 bases, V lost 2 bases, and 9 bases had no gene match. Germline V lookup: CDR1 MGHRA, CDR2 YSYEKL. The CDR3 extends over 18 amino acids.

The rearrangement joins TRBV7-6 to TRBJ2-3, with unresolved D. V gave up 1 base and J gave up 2 bases, with 13 bases separating them. Looked up from germline, CDR1 is SGHVS and CDR2 is FNYEAQ. The CDR3 has 16 amino acids. As DNA, the CDR3 is TGTGCCAGCAGCTTAGGGCACCATATTCACACAGATACGCAGTATTTT. Protein: CASSLGHHIHTDTQYF.

This clone was found a few times. The chain combines TRBV10-3 with TRBJ1-1; D is undetermined. The CDR3 totals 14 residues. From germline, CDR1 is ENHRY and CDR2 SYGVKD. V was pared by 0 bases and J by 6 bases, with 11 bases between. The DNA for the CDR3 is TGTGCCATCAGTGAGTCCCAGATTTCCCCTGAAGCTTTCTTT. It codes for CAISESQISPEAFF.

For this clone: The limits of the CDR3 on the DNA are not certain, so only TCRdb's listed CDR3 is given. The genes are TRBV3-1 (or the pseudogene TRBV3-2) and TRBJ1-2. CDR1 and CDR2 from the germline V gene are LGHDT and YNNKEL (reference sequence). 13 amino acids form the CDR3, both terminal residues included. The CDR3 spells CASSQVGGGAASF.